This TCR beta chain is from a study of T cells in Graves' hyperthyroidism and ophthalmopathy. Notes on the study in general: By a 13 V-J model, ophthalmopathy was set apart from stable hyperthyroidism.

Trimming took 5 bases from V and 6 from J, leaving 11 bases between them. This CDR3 region has 12 residues. The germline V gene has CDR1 MNHEY and CDR2 SMNVEV (reference sequence). The table lists this clonotype with a few counts. Its antigen is unknown. From RNA transcripts, TCR beta CDR3 regions were amplified. Initially, a first-round RT-PCR of the TCR CDR3 employed the HTBI primer set. Using its own MiXCR run on the multiplex PCR reads, TCRdb lists one record per CDR3 protein. The sample includes under 400,000 distinct CDR3 sequences, around a sixth of them seen just once. Hyperthyroidism had been newly diagnosed in patients aged 18 to 65, and its duration was under 2 months. Exclusion followed for patients with uncontrolled infection, other autoimmune disease, pregnancy or lactation.

The receptor was isolated from a young woman with Graves' hyperthyroidism that later progressed to Graves' ophthalmopathy. The V and J genes are TRBV27 and TRBJ2-7, with D perhaps matching TRBD1 or TRBD2 (5 bases each). Sequences were obtained from blood. Here the CDR3 DNA reads TGTGCCAGCAGTATCCGGGGCCGCGAGCAGTACTTC. The encoded protein is CASSIRGREQYF.